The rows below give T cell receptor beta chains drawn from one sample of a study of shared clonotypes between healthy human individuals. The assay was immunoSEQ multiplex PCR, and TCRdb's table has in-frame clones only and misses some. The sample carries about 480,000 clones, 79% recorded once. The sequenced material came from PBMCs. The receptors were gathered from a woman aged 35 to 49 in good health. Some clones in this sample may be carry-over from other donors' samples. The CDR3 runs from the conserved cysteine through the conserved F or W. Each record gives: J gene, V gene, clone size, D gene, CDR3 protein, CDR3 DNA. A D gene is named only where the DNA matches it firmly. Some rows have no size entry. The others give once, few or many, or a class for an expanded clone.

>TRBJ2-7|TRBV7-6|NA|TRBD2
CASSLATAGVSYEQYF
TGTGCCAGCAGCTTAGCGACGGCGGGGGTCTCCTACGAGCAGTACTTC
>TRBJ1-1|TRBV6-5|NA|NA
CASSRLQGWTEAFF
TGTGCCAGCAGTCGCCTCCAGGGTTGGACTGAAGCTTTCTTT
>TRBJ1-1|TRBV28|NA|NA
CASTGGFEAFF
TGTGCCAGCACCGGAGGGTTTGAAGCTTTCTTT
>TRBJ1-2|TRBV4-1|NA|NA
CASSQGQLYGYTF
TGCGCCAGCAGCCAAGGACAGCTCTATGGCTACACCTTC
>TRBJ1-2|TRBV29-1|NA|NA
CSVRVGDGYTF
TGCAGCGTCCGAGTAGGGGATGGCTACACCTTC
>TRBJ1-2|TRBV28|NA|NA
CASSPSSAAPYGYTF
TGTGCCAGCAGTCCCTCTTCGGCGGCCCCATATGGCTACACCTTC
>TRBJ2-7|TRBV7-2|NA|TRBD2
CASSLSSGSSYEQYF
TGTGCCAGCAGCTTGTCTAGCGGGAGTTCCTACGAGCAGTACTTC
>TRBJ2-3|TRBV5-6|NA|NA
CASSPTGRTDTQYF
TGTGCCAGCAGCCCGACAGGACGCACAGATACGCAGTATTTT
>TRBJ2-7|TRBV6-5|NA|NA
CASRDQGYEQYF
TGTGCCAGCAGAGACCAGGGCTACGAGCAGTACTTC
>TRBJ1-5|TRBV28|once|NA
CASSPRQGHSNQPQHF
TGTGCCAGCAGCCCGAGGCAGGGCCATAGCAATCAGCCCCAGCATTTT
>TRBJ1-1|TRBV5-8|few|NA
CASSLGLNTEAFF
TGTGCCAGCAGCTTGGGTCTGAACACTGAAGCTTTCTTT
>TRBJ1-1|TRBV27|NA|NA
CASRPFLLNTEAFF
TGTGCCAGCAGGCCGTTCCTCCTGAACACTGAAGCTTTCTTT
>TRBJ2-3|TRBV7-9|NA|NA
CASSWTRGSTDTQYF
TGTGCCAGCAGCTGGACTCGGGGGTCCACAGATACGCAGTATTTT
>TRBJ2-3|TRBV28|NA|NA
CASSRIDSTDTQYF
TGTGCCAGCAGCCGGATAGATAGCACAGATACGCAGTATTTT
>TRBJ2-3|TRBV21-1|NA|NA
CASSKALAQAYSTDTQYF
TGTGCCAGCAGCAAAGCGCTTGCCCAGGCCTACAGCACAGATACGCAGTATTTT
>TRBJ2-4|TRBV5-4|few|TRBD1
CASSLQGTSNRLYF
TGTGCCAGCAGCCTACAGGGGACATCCAATCGTCTGTACTTC
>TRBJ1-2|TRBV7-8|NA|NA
CASSQGPAWSYGYTF
TGTGCCAGCAGCCAAGGGCCAGCCTGGAGCTATGGCTACACCTTC
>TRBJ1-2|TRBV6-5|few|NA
CASTLERPENYGYTF
TGTGCCAGCACCCTAGAGAGGCCCGAGAACTATGGCTACACCTTC
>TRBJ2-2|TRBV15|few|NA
CATSKDRNTGELFF
TGTGCCACCAGCAAGGACAGAAACACCGGGGAGCTGTTTTTT
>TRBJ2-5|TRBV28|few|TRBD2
CASSPTSGTRETQYF
TGTGCCAGCAGTCCTACTAGCGGGACACGAGAGACCCAGTACTTC
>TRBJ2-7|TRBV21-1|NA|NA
CASPGRGRFYEQYF
TGTGCCAGCCCAGGGCGGGGGAGGTTCTACGAGCAGTACTTC
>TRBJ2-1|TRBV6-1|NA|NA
CASSEVWGRSYNEQFF
TGTGCCAGCAGTGAAGTTTGGGGCAGGAGCTACAATGAGCAGTTCTTC
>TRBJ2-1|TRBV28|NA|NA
CASTSKQGQFF
TGTGCCAGCACTTCGAAACAGGGCCAGTTCTTC
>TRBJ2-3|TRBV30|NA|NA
CAWTPLGSTDTQYF
TGTGCCTGGACCCCCCTGGGTAGCACAGATACGCAGTATTTT
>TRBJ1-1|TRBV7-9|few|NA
CASSLGGLSTEAFF
TGTGCCAGCAGCTTAGGGGGTTTGAGCACTGAAGCTTTCTTT
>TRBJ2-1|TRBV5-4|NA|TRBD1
CASSLAGQLYNEQFF
TGTGCCAGCAGCTTGGCGGGACAGCTCTACAATGAGCAGTTCTTC
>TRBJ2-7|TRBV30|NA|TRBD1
CAWGTGVTYEQYF
TGTGCCTGGGGTACAGGGGTCACCTACGAGCAGTACTTC
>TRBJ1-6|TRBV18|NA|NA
CASSPGRNNSPLHF
TGTGCCAGCTCACCAGGCCGGAATAATTCACCCCTCCACTTT
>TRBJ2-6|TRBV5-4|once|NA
CASSSPGRGPGANVLTF
TGTGCCAGCAGCTCCCCTGGAAGGGGTCCTGGGGCCAACGTCCTGACTTTC
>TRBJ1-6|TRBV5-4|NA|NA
CASNLADGSPLHF
TGTGCCAGCAACTTGGCGGACGGGTCACCCCTCCACTTT
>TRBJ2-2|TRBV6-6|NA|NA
CATSGANTGELFF
TGTGCCACCTCAGGGGCGAACACCGGGGAGCTGTTTTTT
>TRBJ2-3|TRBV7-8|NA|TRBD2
CASSLTGRVGRADSDTQYF
TGTGCCAGCAGCTTAACAGGGAGGGTCGGGAGGGCCGATTCAGATACGCAGTATTTT
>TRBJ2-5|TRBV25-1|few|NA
CASSGVLGLQETQYF
TGTGCCAGCAGTGGGGTCCTAGGCCTTCAAGAGACCCAGTACTTC
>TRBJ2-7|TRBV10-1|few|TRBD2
CASRQTSGYEQYF
TGCGCCAGCAGGCAAACTAGCGGATACGAGCAGTACTTC
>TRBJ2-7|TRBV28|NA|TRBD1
CASTPGQTTYEQYF
TGTGCCAGCACCCCGGGACAGACTACCTACGAGCAGTACTTC
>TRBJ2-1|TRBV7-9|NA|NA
CASSSTGERYNEQFF
TGTGCCAGCAGCTCAACGGGCGAGCGCTACAATGAGCAGTTCTTC
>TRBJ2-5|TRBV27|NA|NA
CASSPYGDVETQYF
TGTGCCAGCAGCCCCTACGGGGATGTGGAGACCCAGTACTTC
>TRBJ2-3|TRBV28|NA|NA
CASTSEQEDTQYF
TGTGCCAGCACCTCCGAGCAGGAAGATACGCAGTATTTT
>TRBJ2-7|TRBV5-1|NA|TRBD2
CASSPGPSGIYEQYF
TGCGCCAGCAGCCCGGGGCCTAGCGGGATTTACGAGCAGTACTTC
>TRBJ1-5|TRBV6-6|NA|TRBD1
CASSSPDRGNQPQHF
TGTGCCAGCAGTTCCCCGGACAGGGGGAATCAGCCCCAGCATTTT
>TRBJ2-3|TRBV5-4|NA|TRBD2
CASSPGLAGLTDTQYF
TGTGCCAGCAGCCCTGGACTAGCGGGGCTCACAGATACGCAGTATTTT
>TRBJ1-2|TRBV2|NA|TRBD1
CASSDPIGTADGYTF
TGTGCCAGCAGTGACCCCATCGGGACAGCCGATGGCTACACCTTC
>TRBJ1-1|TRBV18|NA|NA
CASSPGRNTEAFF
TGTGCCAGCTCACCAGGGAGGAACACTGAAGCTTTCTTT
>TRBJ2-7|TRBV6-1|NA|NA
CASLSGILYEQYF
TGTGCCAGCTTATCCGGGATCCTTTACGAGCAGTACTTC
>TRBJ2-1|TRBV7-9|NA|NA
CASSLGYSSGQFF
TGTGCCAGCAGCTTGGGGTACTCCTCGGGGCAGTTCTTC
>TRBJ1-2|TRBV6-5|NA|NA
CASSLRRTSNYGYTF
TGTGCCAGCAGTCTCCGCAGGACTTCTAACTATGGCTACACCTTC
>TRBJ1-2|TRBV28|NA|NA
CASSFSGAVVGGYTF
TGTGCCAGCAGTTTTTCCGGTGCCGTGGTTGGGGGCTACACCTTC
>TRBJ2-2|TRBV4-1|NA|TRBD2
CASSQVALAGENTGELFF
TGCGCCAGCAGCCAAGTGGCCCTCGCGGGGGAAAACACCGGGGAGCTGTTTTTT
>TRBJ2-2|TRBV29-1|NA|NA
CSAAGGRGSVSGELFF
TGCAGCGCCGCGGGTGGTAGGGGTTCGGTTTCCGGGGAGCTGTTTTTT
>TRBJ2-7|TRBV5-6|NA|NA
CASSLGQSYEQYF
TGTGCCAGCAGCTTGGGCCAGTCCTACGAGCAGTACTTC
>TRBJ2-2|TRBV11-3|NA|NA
CASSPLWDGELFF
TGTGCCAGCAGCCCTCTATGGGACGGGGAGCTGTTTTTT
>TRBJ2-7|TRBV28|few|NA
CASRGAGNAYEQYF
TGTGCCAGCAGAGGCGCAGGGAACGCCTACGAGCAGTACTTC
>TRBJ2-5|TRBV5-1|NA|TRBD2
CASSLGTSQETQYF
TGCGCCAGCAGCTTGGGGACTAGCCAAGAGACCCAGTACTTC